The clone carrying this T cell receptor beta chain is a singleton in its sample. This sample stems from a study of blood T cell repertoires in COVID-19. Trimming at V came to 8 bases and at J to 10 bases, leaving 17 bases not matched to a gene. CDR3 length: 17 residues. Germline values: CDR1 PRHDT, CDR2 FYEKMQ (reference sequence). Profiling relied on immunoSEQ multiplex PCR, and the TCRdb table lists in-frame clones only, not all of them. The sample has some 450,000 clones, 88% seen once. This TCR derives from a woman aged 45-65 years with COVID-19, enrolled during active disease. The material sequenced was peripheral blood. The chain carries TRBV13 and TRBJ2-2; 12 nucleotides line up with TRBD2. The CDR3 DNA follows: TGTGCCAGCGGCAAATCCGGGACTAGCGGGCCCCTCGAGGAGCTGTTTTTT. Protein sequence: CASGKSGTSGPLEELFF.